The next 23 T cell receptor beta chains were all read from a single sample in a study of blood T cell repertoires in COVID-19. Assay used: immunoSEQ multiplex PCR; TCRdb lists only in-frame clones, some missing. The sample has some 190,000 clones, approximately 79% seen once. The sample comprised peripheral blood. The receptor source for this set is a woman in her forties or fifties with acute or convalescent COVID-19.

This clone has just a few counts. J is TRBJ1-6 and V is TRBV18, with 9 positions matching TRBD1. V gave up 3 bases and J gave up 14 bases; unmatched junction bases: 11. This CDR3 comprises 15 residues. The V gene's germline CDR1 is KGHSH and CDR2 LQKENI. DNA of the CDR3: TGTGCCAGCTCACCGCGGGGACAGGGATCCCCCACCCTCCACTTT. Translated, it gives CASSPRGQGSPTLHF.

J is TRBJ1-2 and V is TRBV28; 11 bases are shared with TRBD1. The length of the CDR3 is 14 residues. Germline CDR1 reads MDHEN; CDR2 reads SYDVKM. The V segment lost 6 bases and the J segment 2 bases; nucleotides outside the gene matches: 2. CDR3 in amino acids: CASRGDRGNYGYTF. CDR3 DNA sequence: TGTGCCAGCAGAGGGGACAGGGGGAACTATGGCTACACCTTC.

The CDR3 protein is CASSHVPRANVLTF. CDR3 DNA sequence: TGTGCCAGCAGTCATGTCCCCCGGGCCAACGTCCTGACTTTC. This chain uses TRBV6-5 with TRBJ2-6; no reliable D call. CDR3 size: 14 residues. V was trimmed by 5 bases and J by 5 bases, leaving 10 bases between them. Germline CDR1 and CDR2: MNHEY and SVGAGI.

This chain connects TRBV25-1 to TRBJ1-1, with 9 nucleotides matching TRBD1. Germline V gene sequence: CDR1 MGHDK, CDR2 SYGVNS. J was trimmed by 11 bases and V by 4 bases; bases with no gene match: 11. The CDR3 loop spans 14 amino acids. The CDR3 reads CASSGGQGSPGAFF. CDR3 DNA sequence: TGTGCCAGCAGTGGTGGACAGGGGTCACCGGGGGCTTTCTTT.

The chain couples TRBV9 to TRBJ2-1, with 8 bases fitting TRBD2. The germline gives CDR1 SGDLS, CDR2 YYNGEE. The CDR3 consists of 15 residues. Losses at the gene ends were 0 bases for V and 6 bases for J; bases not matched to a gene: 5. This CDR3 reads CASSVAGGAINEQFF. CDR3 in DNA: TGTGCCAGCAGCGTAGCGGGGGGGGCAATCAATGAGCAGTTCTTC.

This sequence joins TRBV19 and TRBJ2-7, with 11 bases that match TRBD2. Germline values: CDR1 LNHDA, CDR2 SQIVND (reference sequence). This CDR3 is 16 amino acids long. Trimming at V came to 5 bases and at J to 5 bases, leaving 11 bases not matched to a gene. This CDR3 is CASSGTSGPSRHEQYF. The CDR3 DNA reads TGTGCCAGTAGTGGGACTAGCGGACCGTCTCGCCACGAGCAGTACTTC. The full variable domain, completed using reference TRBV19 and TRBJ2-7, is DGGITQSPKYLFRKEGQNVTLSCEQNLNHDAMYWYRQDPGQGLRLIYYSQIVNDFQKGDIAEGYSVSREKKESFPLTVTSAQKNPTAFYLCASSGTSGPSRHEQYFGPGTRLTVT.

There are a few counts of this clone. This rearrangement joins TRBV5-6 to TRBJ2-2, with TRBD1 as a possible D gene (6 bases). V was trimmed by 0 bases and J by 6 bases, leaving 15 bases between them. The germline V gene encodes CDR1 SGHDT and CDR2 YYEEEE. The CDR3 totals 16 residues. This chain's CDR3 is CASSLASGTFAGELFF. Written as DNA, the CDR3 is TGTGCCAGCAGCTTGGCGTCCGGGACATTCGCCGGGGAGCTGTTTTTT.

The chain links TRBV6-5 to TRBJ1-1; D unresolved. Looked up from germline, CDR1 is MNHEY and CDR2 is SVGAGI. Trimming cost V 0 bases and J 1 base, with 12 bases left between them. The CDR3 sequence is 16 residues long. In DNA form, the CDR3 reads TGTGCCAGCAGTTACTCGGGCGGGCATCGGAACACTGAAGCTTTCTTT. Protein sequence: CASSYSGGHRNTEAFF.

This clone showed up many times. This sequence joins TRBV3-1 (or the pseudogene TRBV3-2) and TRBJ2-1; D is perhaps TRBD2 (5 bases). Germline V gene data show CDR1 as LGHDT and CDR2 as YNNKEL (reference sequence). CDR3 length: 11 amino acids. Trimming left V 5 bases short and J 10 bases short, with 9 bases between. CDR3 nucleotide sequence: TGTGCCAGCAGCTGGACTTCGGAGCAGTTCTTC. Amino acids: CASSWTSEQFF.

V and J are TRBV5-1 and TRBJ2-7, with 11 bases aligning to TRBD1. The CDR3 length is 17 residues. Germline loops: CDR1 SGHRS, CDR2 YFSETQ. V lost 2 bases to trimming and J lost 4 bases; unmatched junction nucleotides: 11. This chain's CDR3 is CASSFLFRDRGLYEQYF. The DNA of the CDR3 is TGCGCCAGCAGCTTCCTTTTCCGGGACAGGGGGTTGTACGAGCAGTACTTC.

This clone occurred many times. Other nucleotide sequences from this sample produce the same CDR3. The chain uses TRBV28 and TRBJ2-5, with 11 nucleotides matching TRBD1. The CDR3 spans 16 residues. Germline V lookup: CDR1 MDHEN, CDR2 SYDVKM. The V segment lost 5 bases and the J segment 3 bases; nucleotides outside the gene matches: 8. CDR3 coding DNA: TGTGCCAGCAGTCCCTCCGGGACAGGGGGAGAAGAGACCCAGTACTTC. It translates to CASSPSGTGGEETQYF.

The chain joins TRBV10-1 to TRBJ1-4, with unresolved D. CDR1 and CDR2 from the germline V gene are WNHNN and SYGVQD (reference sequence). Trimming shortened V by 0 bases and J by 10 bases, and 6 bases separated the two germline ends. CDR3 size: 12 residues. The DNA for the CDR3 is TGCGCCAGCAGTGAGTCACTAGGAAAACTGTTTTTT. Protein sequence: CASSESLGKLFF.

The chain combines TRBV21-1 with TRBJ2-5; TRBD2, the D gene given by the table, was not confirmed from the DNA. TRBV21-1 is an annotated pseudogene. CDR3 length: 13 residues. CDR3 loop: CASSKGGEETQYF. The DNA of the CDR3 is TGTGCCAGCAGCAAAGGGGGGGAAGAGACCCAGTACTTC.

The chain uses TRBV9 and TRBJ2-7; 9 positions match TRBD2. The junction had 16 bases not matched to a gene; V was cut back by 4 bases and J by 5 bases. This CDR3 has 17 residues. The germline CDR1 and CDR2 sequences are SGDLS and YYNGEE. CDR3: CASSPPLISGSGHEQYF. DNA of the CDR3: TGTGCCAGCAGCCCACCCCTTATTAGCGGGAGTGGCCACGAGCAGTACTTC.

This chain links TRBV11-3 with TRBJ1-4; D not certain. The ends were cut back, 7 bases at V and 8 bases at J, with 17 bases in the middle. This CDR3 is built from 14 residues. CDR1 and CDR2 from the germline V gene are SGHNT and YENEEA. The DNA of the CDR3 is TGTGCCAGCACCCCCAAGGAGGGCCGGGAAAAACTGTTTTTT. This translates into CASTPKEGREKLFF.

The rearrangement uses TRBV3-1 (or the pseudogene TRBV3-2) and TRBJ2-1, with TRBD1 matching 9 bases. Germline CDR1 reads LGHDT; CDR2 reads YNNKEL (reference sequence). The CDR3 sequence is 18 residues long. The V gene end was trimmed by 4 bases and the J gene end by 0 bases; junction bases not matched to a gene: 10. CDR3 loop: CASSPYFGTGSSYNEQFF. The DNA of the CDR3 is TGTGCCAGCAGCCCTTATTTCGGGACAGGGAGCTCCTACAATGAGCAGTTCTTC.

The chain employs TRBV10-3 and TRBJ2-1; maybe TRBD2 (5 bases). The V gene lost 3 bases and the J gene lost 0 bases, with 12 bases spanning the gap. This CDR3 spans 16 amino acids. Germline V lookup: CDR1 ENHRY, CDR2 SYGVKD. The CDR3 coding sequence is TGTGCCATCAGTGAAGAGAGGGATCGCTCCTACAATGAGCAGTTCTTC. It specifies CAISEERDRSYNEQFF.

The chain carries TRBV2 and TRBJ1-5; no clear D. Germline loops: CDR1 SNHLY, CDR2 FYNNEI. V lost 5 bases and J lost 2, with 10 bases in between. The CDR3 contains 14 residues. The CDR3 loop is CASSLREGNQPQHF. The DNA for the CDR3 is TGTGCCAGCAGTTTAAGGGAGGGCAATCAGCCCCAGCATTTT.

The CDR3 DNA follows: TGTGCCAGCAGCTTAGATCCGGGTGCGGCTGAAGCTTTCTTT. It yields the protein CASSLDPGAAEAFF. The chain combines TRBV7-6 with TRBJ1-1, with unresolved D. CDR3 size: 14 residues. Germline V lookup: CDR1 SGHVS, CDR2 FNYEAQ. V dropped 1 base and J dropped 6 bases, with 12 bases sitting between them.

The chain recombines TRBV9 with TRBJ2-3, with 8 bases matching TRBD2. J gave up 5 bases and V 4 bases, and 9 bases lay outside the gene matches. The germline V gene encodes CDR1 SGDLS and CDR2 YYNGEE. CDR3 length: 15 amino acids. CDR3 loop: CASSTRLGGVDTQYF. The CDR3 coding sequence is TGTGCCAGCAGCACCCGTCTCGGGGGGGTAGATACGCAGTATTTT.

The gene calls are TRBV23-1 and TRBJ2-3, with 11 bases matching TRBD2. TRBV23-1 is sorted into the ORF group, with uncertain function. V trimming: 2 bases; J trimming: 0 bases; junction bases outside the gene matches: 13. The CDR3 covers 20 residues. CDR3 residues: CASSQPNSGGEKDSTDTQYF. The CDR3 region has the DNA TGCGCCAGCAGTCAACCTAATAGCGGGGGGGAGAAGGATAGCACAGATACGCAGTATTTT.

This clone was seen repeatedly, ten times or more. The V gene is TRBV6-5, the J gene TRBJ1-3; 7 nucleotides line up with TRBD1. CDR1 MNHEY and CDR2 SVGAGI come from the germline V gene. The CDR3 consists of 15 residues. Germline trimming cut 6 bases from V and 2 bases from J; bases unmatched to any gene: 7. CDR3: CASRPPGGAGNTIYF. The CDR3 region has the DNA TGTGCCAGCAGGCCCCCAGGGGGAGCTGGAAACACCATATATTTT.

The chain links TRBV15 to TRBJ2-7; 10 bases are a match to TRBD2. V shed 2 bases, J shed 3 bases, and the junction held 7 bases outside the gene matches. Germline-derived CDR1 and CDR2 are LNHNV and YYDKDF (reference sequence). CDR3 length equals 16 residues. The CDR3 loop is CATSRKLAGTRYEQYF. In nucleotides, the CDR3 is TGTGCCACCAGCAGAAAACTAGCGGGGACACGCTACGAGCAGTACTTC.